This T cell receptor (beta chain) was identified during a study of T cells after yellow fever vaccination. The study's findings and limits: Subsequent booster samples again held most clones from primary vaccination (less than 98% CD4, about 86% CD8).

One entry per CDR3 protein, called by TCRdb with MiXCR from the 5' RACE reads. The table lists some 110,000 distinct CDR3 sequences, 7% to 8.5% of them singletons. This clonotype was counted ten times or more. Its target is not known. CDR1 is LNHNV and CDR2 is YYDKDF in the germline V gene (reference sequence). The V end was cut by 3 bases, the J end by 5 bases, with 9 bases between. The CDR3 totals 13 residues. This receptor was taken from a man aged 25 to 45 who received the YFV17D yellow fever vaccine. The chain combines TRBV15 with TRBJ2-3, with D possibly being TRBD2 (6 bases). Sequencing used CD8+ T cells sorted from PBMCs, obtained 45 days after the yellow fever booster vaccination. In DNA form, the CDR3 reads TGTGCCACCAGCAGCGGGAGAAAAGATACGCAGTATTTT. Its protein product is CATSSGRKDTQYF.